This T cell receptor beta chain emerged from a study of vaccination effects on CD4 cells after COVID-19. At the level of the study: It was a median of 72 days after the second dose that post-vaccine samples were obtained.

In the ViraFEST assay, antigen-specific CD4+ clonotypes were identified by expansion after peptide-pool stimulation. The culture ran for approximately 10 days before CD4+ T cells were isolated. The participants, recipients of two vaccine doses, got either BNT162b2 or mRNA-1273. Every well housed two million PBMC, which grew in culture alongside roughly 10 IU/ml IL-2 and about 10 ug/ml peptides. Some clones are missing from TCRdb's copy, which holds only in-frame ones; the method was immunoSEQ multiplex PCR. The sample lists around 65,000 clones; around 73% were seen once. Germline-derived CDR1 and CDR2 are LNHDA and SQIVND (reference sequence). Trimming took 4 bases from V and 7 from J, leaving 19 bases between them. The CDR3 consists of 16 residues. The count of this clone is one. Its antigen remains unknown. Notes on the study in general: After vaccination, at late timepoints, clones induced by infection and by vaccine contracted markedly.

The sample here was CD4+ T cells from PBMCs cultured with HCoV-229E spike peptides, taken after COVID-19 vaccination. V gene TRBV19 combines with J gene TRBJ2-2, with a possible D match to TRBD1 (5 bases). The clonotype originates from a human donor who received a COVID-19 vaccine. CDR3 nucleotide sequence: TGTGCCAGTAGTAGGGGCACGGGTAAGGGCAGCGGGGAGCTGTTTTTT. It specifies CASSRGTGKGSGELFF. The full variable domain, with the rest looked up from reference TRBV19 and TRBJ2-2, is DGGITQSPKYLFRKEGQNVTLSCEQNLNHDAMYWYRQDPGQGLRLIYYSQIVNDFQKGDIAEGYSVSREKKESFPLTVTSAQKNPTAFYLCASSRGTGKGSGELFFGEGSRLTVL.